These 17 T cell receptor beta chains were sequenced from one sample in a study of blood T cell repertoires in COVID-19. Profiling relied on immunoSEQ multiplex PCR, and the TCRdb table lists in-frame clones only, not all of them. This repertoire shows 120,000 or so clones, 86% found once; its top ten account for 4% to 5.5%. The sequencing sample was made of peripheral blood. All receptors come from a man aged 35 to 55 with acute or convalescent COVID-19.

The chain couples TRBV4-3 to TRBJ1-6; D unclear. The V gene's germline CDR1 is LGHNA and CDR2 YSLEER. The CDR3 has 16 amino acids. Trimming cost V 0 bases and J 6 bases, with 12 bases left between them. CDR3 sequence: CASSQDLGRANSPLHF. In DNA form, the CDR3 reads TGCGCCAGCAGCCAAGATTTGGGCAGAGCTAATTCACCCCTCCACTTT.

The chain employs TRBV10-2 and TRBJ1-1; the D gene is possibly TRBD1 (5 bases). CDR1 WSHSY and CDR2 SAAADI come from the germline V gene. The CDR3 contains 15 residues. The germline V and J ends were trimmed by 3 bases and 1 base, with 12 bases remaining between them. DNA of the CDR3: TGCGCCAGCAGTGAAGTTTTTACAGGGAACACTGAAGCTTTCTTT. Translation gives CASSEVFTGNTEAFF.

This clone was seen only once. The chain couples TRBV30 to TRBJ2-3; 8 positions agree with TRBD1. This CDR3 has 14 residues. The ends lost 3 bases at V and 2 bases at J; junction bases unmatched: 4. The V gene's germline CDR1 is GTSNPN and CDR2 SVGIG (reference sequence). CDR3 nucleotide sequence: TGTGCCTGGAGAGGACAGGGAAACACAGATACGCAGTATTTT. It encodes CAWRGQGNTDTQYF.

This chain joins TRBV27 and TRBJ1-1; 7 bases line up with TRBD1. CDR1 MNHEY and CDR2 SMNVEV come from the germline V gene (reference sequence). The ends lost 6 bases at V and 6 bases at J; junction bases unmatched: 1. The CDR3 has 11 amino acids. The CDR3 region is CASSQGAEAFF. Here the CDR3 DNA reads TGTGCCAGCAGCCAGGGGGCTGAAGCTTTCTTT.

V usage is TRBV6-5 and J usage is TRBJ2-7; tentative D call: TRBD2 (5 bases). CDR3 length: 13 residues. V gave up 7 bases and J gave up 4 bases, with 14 bases separating them. The germline CDR1 and CDR2 sequences are MNHEY and SVGAGI. In DNA, the CDR3 is TGTGCCAGCATTAGGACCTCGGGGTACGAGCAGTACTTC. Translation: CASIRTSGYEQYF.

Within the sample, this clone is medium-sized. The chain joins TRBV7-8 to TRBJ2-1, with a weak D call TRBD2 (6 bases). The V and J ends lost 1 base and 4 bases respectively, with 8 bases between them. The germline CDR1 and CDR2 sequences are SGHVS and FQNEAQ. This CDR3 is built from 14 residues. The CDR3 nucleotides are TGTGCCAGCAGCTTAGTAGGGACTTACAATGAGCAGTTCTTC. Amino acid sequence: CASSLVGTYNEQFF.

The rearrangement joins TRBV30 to TRBJ1-5; the D is unclear. Germline V lookup: CDR1 GTSNPN, CDR2 SVGIG (reference sequence). CDR3 length: 14 amino acids. Trimming took off 2 bases at V and 2 bases at J, with 10 bases between the two ends. The CDR3 DNA reads as TGTGCCTGGAGTCGAGGTGACGGCAATCAGCCCCAGCATTTT. Its translation: CAWSRGDGNQPQHF.

This clone was observed many times. The rearrangement joins TRBV7-9 to TRBJ1-2; D is possibly TRBD1 (5 bases). V was clipped by 2 bases and J by 0 bases, with 13 bases between them. Germline V gene sequence: CDR1 SEHNR, CDR2 FQNEAQ (reference sequence). CDR3 size: 16 residues. The CDR3 loop reads CASSLTSGSANYGYTF. For the CDR3, the DNA is TGTGCCAGCAGCTTAACATCAGGGTCAGCTAACTATGGCTACACCTTC.

The chain recombines TRBV7-3 with TRBJ1-1, with TRBD1 as a possible D gene (5 bases). Between the trimmed V and J ends, which lost 3 bases and 4 bases, there was a span of 12 bases. The CDR3 runs to 14 residues. Germline assignment: CDR1 SGHTA and CDR2 FQGTGA. The CDR3 region has the DNA TGTGCCAGCAGCTTGGTCGGGGGGTCCACTGAAGCTTTCTTT. This encodes CASSLVGGSTEAFF.

The rearrangement links TRBV15 to TRBJ2-1; the D gene is possibly TRBD2 (6 bases). The CDR3 length is 16 residues. With 0 bases removed from V and 7 bases from J, the gap between germline ends came to 16 bases. Germline-derived CDR1 and CDR2 are LNHNV and YYDKDF (reference sequence). CDR3 bases: TGTGCCACCAGCAGAGATCTGGGACCCGGAGGGAATGAGCAGTTCTTC. Its protein product is CATSRDLGPGGNEQFF. Looking up the rest from reference TRBV15 and TRBJ2-1 gives the full variable domain: DAMVIQNPRYQVTQFGKPVTLSCSQTLNHNVMYWYQQKSSQAPKLLFHYYDKDFNNEADTPDNFQSRRPNTSFCFLDIRSPGLGDTAMYLCATSRDLGPGGNEQFFGPGTRLTVL.

The chain employs TRBV6-2 or TRBV6-3 and TRBJ2-5; 8 bases align to TRBD2. Trimming removed 1 base from V and 2 bases from J; junction bases left unmatched: 12. The CDR3 consists of 18 residues. Germline V gene lookup returns CDR1 MNHEY and CDR2 SVGEGT. CDR3: CASSYWTPAGVDQETQYF. The DNA of the CDR3 is TGTGCCAGCAGTTACTGGACACCAGCGGGAGTAGATCAAGAGACCCAGTACTTC.

This chain's CDR3 is CASSYPTFSGGPIDTQYF. The CDR3 nucleotides read TGTGCCAGCAGTTACCCAACTTTTAGCGGGGGGCCTATTGATACGCAGTATTTT. The V and J genes are TRBV6-2 or TRBV6-3 and TRBJ2-3, with 10 bases aligning to TRBD2. The CDR3 is made up of 18 amino acids. V shed 2 bases and J 6 bases; nucleotides not matched to a gene: 14. Germline assignment: CDR1 MNHEY and CDR2 SVGEGT.

The genes are TRBV25-1 and TRBJ1-6; weak D call: TRBD1 (6 bases). Between the trimmed V and J ends, which lost 4 bases and 3 bases, there was a span of 13 bases. Germline V gene sequence: CDR1 MGHDK, CDR2 SYGVNS. The CDR3 consists of 16 residues. CDR3 bases: TGTGCCAGCAGTGGCGAAATGGGACACTATAATTCACCCCTCCACTTT. It specifies CASSGEMGHYNSPLHF.

The chain links TRBV18 to TRBJ2-1; a weak D match, TRBD1 (6 bases). CDR1 is KGHSH and CDR2 is LQKENI in the germline V gene. The CDR3 is made up of 17 amino acids. V lost 5 bases and J 7 bases, leaving 24 bases between the germline ends. CDR3 region: CASSAGLDRQVKNEQFF. The CDR3, as DNA: TGTGCCAGCTCAGCCGGCCTAGACCGACAGGTTAAAAATGAGCAGTTCTTC.

This clone is a singleton in its sample. The chain couples TRBV24-1 to TRBJ1-2, with a tentative D call TRBD1 (5 bases). Germline V gene data show CDR1 as KGHDR and CDR2 as SFDVKD. The CDR3 runs to 12 residues. Trimming shortened V by 7 bases and J by 8 bases, and 13 bases separated the two germline ends. The CDR3 loop is CATRGLEEGYTF. CDR3 DNA sequence: TGTGCCACCAGGGGACTGGAAGAAGGCTACACCTTC.

V gene TRBV5-1 combines with J gene TRBJ1-1, with D maybe TRBD1 (5 bases). The CDR3 is 13 residues long. Germline V CDR1 and CDR2: SGHRS, YFSETQ. The V gene lost 2 bases and the J gene lost 3 bases, with 8 bases spanning the gap. The CDR3 reads CASSFQGDTEAFF. For the CDR3, the DNA is TGCGCCAGCAGCTTCCAGGGTGACACTGAAGCTTTCTTT.

The J gene is TRBJ1-3, the V gene TRBV18; D unresolved. Per germline, CDR1 KGHSH and CDR2 LQKENI. Trimming pared 3 bases from V and 1 base from J, leaving 10 bases between. CDR3 length: 15 residues. The CDR3 DNA is TGTGCCAGCTCACCCCTAGAGGGATCTGGAAACACCATATATTTT. Translating it yields CASSPLEGSGNTIYF.